This T cell receptor (beta chain) emerged from a study of long-term antiretroviral therapy in people with HIV. immunoSEQ v3.0 was run at survey level. The method was immunoSEQ multiplex PCR; TCRdb's version includes in-frame clones alone and lacks a portion of them. The table includes 21,000 or so clones, about 80% detected once. Germline V gene lookup returns CDR1 KGHSH and CDR2 LQKENI. The CDR3 totals 14 residues. The ends were cut back, 0 bases at V and 6 bases at J, with 12 bases in the middle. The sample consisted of unsorted PBMCs, taken 0.5 years after starting antiretroviral therapy. The chain joins TRBV18 to TRBJ2-7, with D tentatively TRBD1 (6 bases). The receptor was isolated from a man aged 18 to 29 with HIV. The CDR3 nucleotides read TGTGCCAGCTCACCACCTGGCAGGGGTTTCGAGCAGTACTTC. As protein: CASSPPGRGFEQYF.